The 3 T cell receptor beta chains below all came from one sample that was sequenced in a study of regulatory T cells in long-lasting Graves disease. Time point described: persistent/refractory GD, antithyroid drugs over 5 years with positive TRAb. PBMC-derived RNA was used for the TCR library. Arm-PCR of CDR3 regions and iRepertoire HTBI primers were the basis on which TCR beta libraries were built. TCRdb analysed the multiplex PCR reads with MiXCR anew, one entry per CDR3 protein. Here the sample spans nearly 350,000 distinct CDR3 sequences, about 20% being singletons. The starting material was peripheral blood mononuclear cells (PBMCs), obtained when the disease was refractory, from a patient treated with antithyroid drugs. Receptors originate from a female donor with Graves disease.

This clonotype was seen more than once but under ten times. The rearrangement joins TRBV5-1 to TRBJ1-2; tentative D call: TRBD1 (5 bases). The CDR3 length is 14 residues. Between the trimmed V and J ends, which lost 0 bases and 5 bases, there was a span of 11 bases. Germline V lookup: CDR1 SGHRS, CDR2 YFSETQ. The chain's CDR3 is CASSLESGRYGYTF. In nucleotides, the CDR3 is TGCGCCAGCAGCTTGGAATCAGGGAGGTATGGCTACACCTTC.

This clonotype has at least ten counts. V and J are TRBV2 and TRBJ1-6, with D unresolved. The V and J ends lost 2 bases and 8 bases respectively, with 13 bases between them. The CDR3 totals 15 residues. CDR1 SNHLY and CDR2 FYNNEI come from the germline V gene. The CDR3 protein is CASSELPAPDSPLHF. DNA of the CDR3: TGTGCCAGCAGTGAACTCCCCGCGCCAGATTCACCCCTCCACTTT.

This clonotype was observed at least ten times. The chain uses TRBV27 and TRBJ1-5; D is possibly TRBD1 (5 bases). The CDR3 contains 14 residues. V gave up 6 bases and J gave up 2 bases, with 11 bases separating them. From germline, CDR1 is MNHEY and CDR2 SMNVEV (reference sequence). As DNA, the CDR3 is TGTGCCAGCAGGCCTTGGGGCGGCAATCAGCCCCAGCATTTT. It encodes CASRPWGGNQPQHF.